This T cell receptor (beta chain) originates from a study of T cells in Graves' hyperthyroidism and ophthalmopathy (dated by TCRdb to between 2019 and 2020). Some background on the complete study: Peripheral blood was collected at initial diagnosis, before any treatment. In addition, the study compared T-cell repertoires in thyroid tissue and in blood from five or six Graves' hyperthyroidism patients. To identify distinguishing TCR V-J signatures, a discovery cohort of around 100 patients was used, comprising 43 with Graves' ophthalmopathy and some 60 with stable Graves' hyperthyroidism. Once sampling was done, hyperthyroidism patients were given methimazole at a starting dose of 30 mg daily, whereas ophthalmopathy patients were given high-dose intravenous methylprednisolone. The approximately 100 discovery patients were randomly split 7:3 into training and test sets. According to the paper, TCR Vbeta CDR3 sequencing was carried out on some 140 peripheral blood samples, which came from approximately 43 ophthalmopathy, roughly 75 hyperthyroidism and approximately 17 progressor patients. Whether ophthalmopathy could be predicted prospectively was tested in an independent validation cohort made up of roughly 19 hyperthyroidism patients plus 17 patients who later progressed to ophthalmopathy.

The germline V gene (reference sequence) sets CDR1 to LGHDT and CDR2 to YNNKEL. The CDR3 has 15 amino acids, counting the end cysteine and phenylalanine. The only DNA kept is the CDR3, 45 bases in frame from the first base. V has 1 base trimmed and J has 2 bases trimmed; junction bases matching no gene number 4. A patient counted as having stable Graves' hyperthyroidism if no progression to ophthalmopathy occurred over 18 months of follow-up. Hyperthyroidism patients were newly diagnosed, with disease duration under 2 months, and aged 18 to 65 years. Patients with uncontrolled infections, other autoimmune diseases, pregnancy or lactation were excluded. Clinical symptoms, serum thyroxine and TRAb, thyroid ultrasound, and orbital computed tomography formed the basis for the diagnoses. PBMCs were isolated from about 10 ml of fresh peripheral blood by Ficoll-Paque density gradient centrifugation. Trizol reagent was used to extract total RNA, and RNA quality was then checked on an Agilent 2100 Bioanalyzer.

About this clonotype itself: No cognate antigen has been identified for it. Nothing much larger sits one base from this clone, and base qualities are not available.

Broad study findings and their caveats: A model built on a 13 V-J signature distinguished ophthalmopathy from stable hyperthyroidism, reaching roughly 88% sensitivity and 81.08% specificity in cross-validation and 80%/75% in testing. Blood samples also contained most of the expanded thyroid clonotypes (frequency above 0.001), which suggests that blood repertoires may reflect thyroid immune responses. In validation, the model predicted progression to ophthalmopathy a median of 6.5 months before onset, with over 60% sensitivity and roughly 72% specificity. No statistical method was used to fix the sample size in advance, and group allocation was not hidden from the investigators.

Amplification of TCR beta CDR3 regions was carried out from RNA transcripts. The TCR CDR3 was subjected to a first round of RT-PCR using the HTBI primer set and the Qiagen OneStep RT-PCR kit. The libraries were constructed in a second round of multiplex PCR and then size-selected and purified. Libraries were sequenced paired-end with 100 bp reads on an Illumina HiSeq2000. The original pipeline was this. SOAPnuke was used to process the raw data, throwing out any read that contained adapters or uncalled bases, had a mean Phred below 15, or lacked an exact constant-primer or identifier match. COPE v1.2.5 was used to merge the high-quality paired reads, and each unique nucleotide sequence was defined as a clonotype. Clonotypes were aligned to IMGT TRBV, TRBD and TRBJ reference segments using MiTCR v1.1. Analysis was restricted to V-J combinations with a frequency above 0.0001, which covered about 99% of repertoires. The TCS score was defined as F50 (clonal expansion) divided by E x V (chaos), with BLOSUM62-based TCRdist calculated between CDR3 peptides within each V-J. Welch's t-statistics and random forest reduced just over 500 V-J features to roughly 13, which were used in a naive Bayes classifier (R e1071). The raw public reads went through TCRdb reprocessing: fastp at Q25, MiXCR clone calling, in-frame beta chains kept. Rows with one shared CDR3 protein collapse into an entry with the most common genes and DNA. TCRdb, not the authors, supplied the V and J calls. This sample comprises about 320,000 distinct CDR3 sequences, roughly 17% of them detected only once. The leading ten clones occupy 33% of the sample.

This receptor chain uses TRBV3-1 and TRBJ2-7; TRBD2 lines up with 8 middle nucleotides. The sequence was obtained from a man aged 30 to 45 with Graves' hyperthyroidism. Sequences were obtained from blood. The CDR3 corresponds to CASSQVNSGAYEQYF. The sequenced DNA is TGTGCCAGCAGCCAAGTGAATAGCGGGGCCTACGAGCAGTACTTC.